The rows below give T cell receptor beta chains drawn from one sample of a study of cytomegalovirus exposure and HLA in healthy donors. Libraries were prepared by immunoSEQ multiplex PCR; TCRdb keeps only in-frame clonotypes and omits some of them. The repertoire holds 150,000 to 200,000 clones, with approximately 84% as singletons. Sequenced: PBMCs. Source of these receptors: a boy aged 10-17 years in good health and CMV-seronegative. Each CDR3 is given with its conserved first and last residue. The order of the fields is clone size, V gene, D gene, J gene, CDR3 protein. A D gene is named only where the DNA matches it firmly. Size tells how often a clone was seen (once, few, many) or the class of an expanded clone, and some rows leave it out.

NA	TRBV6-1	NA	TRBJ2-1	CASSETGGDYNEQFF
NA	TRBV27	NA	TRBJ1-1	CASSLNGGGRGEAFF
NA	TRBV9	TRBD2	TRBJ2-3	CASSVKGGGGTDTQYF
NA	TRBV6-4	TRBD2	TRBJ2-1	CASSQLAGGHDEQFF
NA	TRBV30	NA	TRBJ1-2	CAWSGAGVPNYGYTF
NA	TRBV25-1	NA	TRBJ1-1	CASSEGPGTEAFF
NA	TRBV2	TRBD1	TRBJ2-5	CASRKNEGQGRETQYF
NA	TRBV7-2	NA	TRBJ2-5	CASSLVRGNQETQYF
NA	TRBV7-8	TRBD2	TRBJ2-2	CASSLAGTSRTGELFF
NA	TRBV20-1	NA	TRBJ2-5	CSASGEETQYF
NA	TRBV27	NA	TRBJ2-2	CASSSYRAGELFF
once	TRBV12-2	NA	TRBJ1-5	CARKPGQLNQPQHF
NA	TRBV19	TRBD1	TRBJ1-4	CASSRNRGTGEKLFF
NA	TRBV19	TRBD1	TRBJ1-2	CASSLGDRGRNGYTF
NA	TRBV27	NA	TRBJ2-7	CASSLAALGSPLGEQYF
NA	TRBV2	NA	TRBJ2-1	CANPSRRATNNEQFF
NA	TRBV28	TRBD2	TRBJ2-1	CASSLLGLAGDLSYNEQFF
NA	TRBV27	NA	TRBJ1-1	CASRSMTGSNTEAFF
NA	TRBV7-9	NA	TRBJ1-6	CASSLGRVKAPLHF
NA	TRBV5-6	TRBD1	TRBJ2-5	CASSPGTGQETQYF
NA	TRBV11-3	NA	TRBJ2-2	CASSLGGPVNTGELFF
NA	TRBV7-2	TRBD1	TRBJ2-1	CASSPARDRPYNEQFF
NA	TRBV5-6	TRBD2	TRBJ2-3	CASSLLRLAGASTDTQYF
NA	TRBV4-3	NA	TRBJ1-1	CASSLTSQNTEAFF
NA	TRBV27	TRBD2	TRBJ2-1	CASSAGGVNNEQFF
NA	TRBV28	NA	TRBJ2-2	CASREEIGELFF
NA	TRBV2	TRBD2	TRBJ2-5	CASSESGEGLWETQYF
NA	TRBV19	TRBD1	TRBJ1-1	CASSIVFRWDRGKASDTEAFF
NA	TRBV14	NA	TRBJ1-4	CASRRTVYEKLFF
NA	TRBV10-1	TRBD1	TRBJ1-4	CASSPGTGVRGNEKLFF
NA	TRBV7-6	TRBD2	TRBJ2-5	CASSLASGRVEQYF
few	TRBV6-5	TRBD2	TRBJ2-7	CASTLVAGSSYEQYF
NA	TRBV12-5	NA	TRBJ2-5	CASGFPPAGSNFLYQETQYF
once	TRBV2	NA	TRBJ2-5	CASSRPLTATQETQYF
NA	TRBV5-8	TRBD1	TRBJ1-2	CASSTGQALAQAF
NA	TRBV5-5	NA	TRBJ1-5	CASSLAAARIDQPQHF
NA	TRBV5-1	NA	TRBJ1-6	CASSEQQGGLESPLHF
once	TRBV19	TRBD2	TRBJ2-7	CASSPTSGETYEQYF
few	TRBV6-1	NA	TRBJ2-5	CASHWDIQETQYF
NA	TRBV5-4	TRBD2	TRBJ2-1	CASSKPGLADNEQFF
NA	TRBV7-9	TRBD1	TRBJ2-2	CAGTDRAIGELFF
NA	TRBV10-3	NA	TRBJ2-3	CAISEASWLDTQYF
NA	TRBV25-1	TRBD1	TRBJ1-2	CASSLGRGQTTNYGYTF
once	TRBV5-4	TRBD1	TRBJ2-7	CASSRTGEHEQYF
NA	TRBV28	NA	TRBJ2-7	CASSLPGSSYEQYF
NA	TRBV9	NA	TRBJ1-1	CASSVAGFSEAFF
NA	TRBV6-5	NA	TRBJ1-1	CASSYLGRVNTEAFF
once	TRBV5-4	NA	TRBJ2-3	CASSLAGSTDTQYF
NA	TRBV10-3	TRBD2	TRBJ2-5	CAISSTSGQETQYF
NA	TRBV9	TRBD1	TRBJ2-7	CASSVSRGPYEQYF
NA	TRBV11-3	NA	TRBJ2-7	CASSSRTGEQYF
once	TRBV10-1	NA	TRBJ1-2	CASSEYSLRDNHGYTF